The 28 T cell receptor beta chains below were found in one sample sequenced in a study of PD-1 blockade in classical Hodgkin lymphoma. TCRdb's table, derived via immunoSEQ multiplex PCR, lists solely in-frame clones and lacks some. The sample includes about 13,000 clones, about four fifths seen only once; the top ten take nearly 25%. All patients relapsed after autologous stem cell transplantation, and brentuximab vedotin exposure varied. The specimen comprised peripheral blood mononuclear cells (PBMCs), sampled at baseline. Receptors were obtained from a human donor with classical Hodgkin lymphoma.

This chain connects TRBV28 to TRBJ2-3; TRBD2 matches at 15 bases. The CDR3 sequence is 20 residues long. Germline V gives CDR1 MDHEN, CDR2 SYDVKM. J lost 0 bases, V lost 5 bases, and 12 bases had no gene match. The CDR3 region is CASSASGTSGGLPSTDTQYF. As DNA, the CDR3 is TGTGCCAGCAGTGCCTCGGGGACTAGCGGGGGGTTACCTAGCACAGATACGCAGTATTTT.

The chain recombines TRBV6-1 with TRBJ1-5; the match to TRBD1 covers 7 bases. Germline loops: CDR1 MNHNS, CDR2 SASEGT. V shed 6 bases, J shed 0 bases, and the junction held 2 bases outside the gene matches. The CDR3 is 14 amino acids. The CDR3 here is CASRGQVSNQPQHF. The CDR3 DNA reads as TGTGCCAGCAGAGGACAGGTTAGCAATCAGCCCCAGCATTTT.

V gene TRBV28 combines with J gene TRBJ1-1, with D hard to call. Germline values: CDR1 MDHEN, CDR2 SYDVKM. The length of the CDR3 is 11 residues. V was cut by 1 base and J by 7 bases, with 4 bases left in between. The DNA of the CDR3 is TGTGCCAGCAGTTTATCCAGTGAAGCTTTCTTT. Protein sequence: CASSLSSEAFF.

The CDR3 coding sequence is TGCGCCAGCAGCTTCGGTGGGGGAACCTACGAGCAGTACTTC. As protein: CASSFGGGTYEQYF. The V gene is TRBV5-1, the J gene TRBJ2-7; D might be TRBD1 or TRBD2, each matching 5 bases. CDR1 and CDR2 (germline): SGHRS, YFSETQ. V shed 2 bases and J shed 2 bases, with 11 bases lying between them. CDR3 length: 14 residues.

The V and J genes are TRBV5-1 and TRBJ2-5; TRBD1 aligns across 9 bases. Germline CDR1 reads SGHRS; CDR2 reads YFSETQ. Trimming at V came to 0 bases and at J to 5 bases, leaving 8 bases not matched to a gene. This CDR3 has 16 residues. In DNA, the CDR3 is TGCGCCAGCAGCTTGGTAGCGACAGGGGGTATGGAGACCCAGTACTTC. It encodes CASSLVATGGMETQYF.

DNA of the CDR3: TGTGCCAGCAGTTACTACCTCGACGGAAACTATGGCTACACCTTC. The encoded protein is CASSYYLDGNYGYTF. The gene calls are TRBV6-5 and TRBJ1-2; D is unclear. Germline-derived CDR1 and CDR2 are MNHEY and SVGAGI. Trimming removed 1 base from V and 2 bases from J, with 11 bases in between. The CDR3 extends over 15 amino acids.

The chain has TRBV15 and TRBJ1-3, with D possibly TRBD1 on 5 matching bases. Germline V gene lookup returns CDR1 LNHNV and CDR2 YYDKDF (reference sequence). V was pared by 4 bases and J by 2 bases, with 21 bases between. The CDR3 spans 18 residues. Here the CDR3 DNA reads TGTGCCACCAGCAATGAGAGGTCCGGCAGGGCTCCTGGAAACACCATATATTTT. As protein: CATSNERSGRAPGNTIYF.

The J gene is TRBJ1-2, the V gene TRBV29-1; TRBD1 matches 7 bases. CDR3 length equals 15 residues. Germline lookup yields CDR1 SQVTM and CDR2 ANQGSEA. Trimming at V came to 4 bases and at J to 1 base, leaving 9 bases not matched to a gene. This CDR3 reads CSVVGRGGGNYGYTF. CDR3 nucleotides: TGCAGCGTTGTCGGCAGGGGGGGCGGTAACTATGGCTACACCTTC.

V usage is TRBV2 and J usage is TRBJ2-1; D possibly corresponds to TRBD2 (6 bases). Germline loops: CDR1 SNHLY, CDR2 FYNNEI. V lost 6 bases to trimming and J lost 9 bases, with 15 bases between them. There are 13 residues in the CDR3. The CDR3 loop reads CASRKLGTGEQFF. The CDR3 DNA reads TGTGCCAGCAGGAAACTAGGGACTGGTGAGCAGTTCTTC. The full variable domain, with the rest looked up from reference TRBV2 and TRBJ2-1, is EPEVTQTPSHQVTQMGQEVILRCVPISNHLYFYWYRQILGQKVEFLVSFYNNEISEKSEIFDDQFSVERPDGSNFTLKIRSTKLEDSAMYFCASRKLGTGEQFFGPGTRLTVL.

This clone occurred a few times. The gene calls are TRBV30 and TRBJ1-1; D not certain. The CDR3 is 12 residues long. Per the germline V gene, CDR1 is GTSNPN and CDR2 is SVGIG (reference sequence). Trimming removed 4 bases from V and 0 bases from J, with 6 bases in between. CDR3 in DNA: TGTGCCTGGACCCGGTTGAACACTGAAGCTTTCTTT. The encoded protein is CAWTRLNTEAFF.

As to this clone: Other DNA sequences in the same sample also yield this CDR3. This chain connects TRBV15 to TRBJ2-2; D gene ambiguous. V gave up 3 bases and J gave up 7 bases, with 12 bases separating them. The germline gives CDR1 LNHNV, CDR2 YYDKDF (reference sequence). This CDR3 is built from 14 residues. The CDR3 nucleotides read TGTGCCACCAGCAGTCTGGAAATAGGCGGGGAGCTGTTTTTT. Residues: CATSSLEIGGELFF.

V gene TRBV5-1 combines with J gene TRBJ2-2; 8 bases match TRBD1. The germline V gene encodes CDR1 SGHRS and CDR2 YFSETQ. With 3 bases clipped from V and 7 bases from J, the junction kept 8 bases outside the gene matches. The CDR3 has 15 amino acids. Written as DNA, the CDR3 is TGCGCCAGCAGCTGGGGACAGGAGCTTGGCGGGGAGCTGTTTTTT. It translates to CASSWGQELGGELFF.

As concerns this clone: Other DNA sequences in this sample translate to the same CDR3. The genes are TRBV10-3 and TRBJ1-1; D is unresolved. Germline loops: CDR1 ENHRY, CDR2 SYGVKD. CDR3 length: 15 amino acids. The germline V and J ends were trimmed by 6 bases and 5 bases, with 19 bases remaining between them. The CDR3 region is CAIRSGQIRNTEAFF. The CDR3 DNA reads TGTGCCATCAGATCCGGGCAGATTAGGAATACTGAAGCTTTCTTT.

In this sample, this clone turned up once. The V call is TRBV2, the J call TRBJ1-2, with TRBD1 matching 8 bases. Germline CDR1 reads SNHLY; CDR2 reads FYNNEI. V lost 8 bases, J lost 6 bases, and 8 bases stayed unmatched. The CDR3 extends over 13 amino acids. The CDR3 protein is CASGETGGHGYTF. CDR3 bases: TGTGCCAGCGGGGAAACAGGGGGACATGGCTACACCTTC.

This sequence joins TRBV5-4 and TRBJ2-5, with a weak D call TRBD2 (6 bases). CDR1 and CDR2 (germline): SGHNT, YYREEE (reference sequence). There are 15 residues in the CDR3. Trimming removed 0 bases from V and 2 bases from J, with 11 bases in between. The CDR3 is CASSLVGGKQETQYF. CDR3 sequence (DNA): TGTGCCAGCAGCTTGGTTGGGGGGAAACAAGAGACCCAGTACTTC.

This chain joins TRBV7-9 and TRBJ1-4, with D unresolved. Trimming took 1 base from V and 3 from J, leaving 9 bases between them. CDR3 length equals 15 residues. Germline-derived CDR1 and CDR2 are SEHNR and FQNEAQ (reference sequence). CDR3 sequence reads: CASSLDEVSNEKLFF. The CDR3 DNA reads as TGTGCCAGCAGCTTAGATGAAGTCTCTAATGAAAAACTGTTTTTT.

The rearrangement joins TRBV2 to TRBJ1-1; TRBD1 might be the D (5 bases). This CDR3 contains 13 residues. Germline lookup yields CDR1 SNHLY and CDR2 FYNNEI. Trimming removed 7 bases at V and 1 base at J, with 10 bases between. CDR3 DNA sequence: TGTGCCAGCATCCCGGGGCCGAACACTGAAGCTTTCTTT. This sequence encodes CASIPGPNTEAFF.

This clone was seen only once. The chain couples TRBV5-5 to TRBJ1-4, with 8 bases fitting TRBD1. Trimming at V came to 0 bases and at J to 3 bases, leaving 16 bases not matched to a gene. Germline V gene lookup returns CDR1 SGHKS and CDR2 YYEKEE (reference sequence). This CDR3 is built from 20 residues. CDR3 coding DNA: TGTGCCAGCAGCTTGGCCTGGACAGGGAAGAGTAAAGGGGCTAATGAAAAACTGTTTTTT. It translates to CASSLAWTGKSKGANEKLFF.

The chain carries TRBV10-3 and TRBJ1-1, with D uncertain. Germline V gene sequence: CDR1 ENHRY, CDR2 SYGVKD. This CDR3 has 15 amino acids. The V end was cut by 4 bases, the J end by 6 bases, with 18 bases between. This chain's CDR3 is CAISVSTLRAAEAFF. The CDR3 bases are TGTGCCATCAGTGTATCCACCTTGAGGGCCGCTGAAGCTTTCTTT.

This chain connects TRBV18 to TRBJ1-1, with D perhaps TRBD1 (5 bases). Trimming removed 4 bases from V and 0 bases from J, with 15 bases in between. Germline V gene data show CDR1 as KGHSH and CDR2 as LQKENI. The CDR3 runs 16 residues. The CDR3 loop is CASSQGNRLMNTEAFF. CDR3 bases: TGTGCCAGCTCACAGGGGAATCGATTAATGAACACTGAAGCTTTCTTT. The entire variable domain, with the rest obtained from reference TRBV18 and TRBJ1-1, is as follows: NAGVMQNPRHLVRRRGQEARLRCSPMKGHSHVYWYRQLPEEGLKFMVYLQKENIIDESGMPKERFSAEFPKEGPSILRIQQVVRGDSAAYFCASSQGNRLMNTEAFFGQGTRLTVV.

The chain couples TRBV27 to TRBJ2-7, with D maybe TRBD2 (6 bases). Germline V gene sequence: CDR1 MNHEY, CDR2 SMNVEV (reference sequence). There are 14 residues in the CDR3. The V end lost 4 bases, the J end lost 5 bases, and 15 bases lay between the germline ends. The CDR3 loop reads CASSYTGRWNEQYF. As DNA, the CDR3 is TGTGCCAGCAGTTATACGGGGAGGTGGAACGAGCAGTACTTC.

Comment on this clone: The CDR3 carries no conserved terminal phenylalanine or tryptophan, so it likely arises from a read error. The limits of the CDR3 on the DNA are not certain, so only TCRdb's listed CDR3 is given. This chain uses TRBV7-5 with TRBJ2-3. TRBV7-5 is a known pseudogene. Termini included, the CDR3 measures 12 amino acids. CDR3 residues: CARSSHPAPPCD.

The rearrangement uses TRBV4-2 and TRBJ1-1; D is perhaps TRBD1 (6 bases). This CDR3 is 14 amino acids long. The V gene lost 4 bases and the J gene lost 3 bases, with 12 bases spanning the gap. Germline V gives CDR1 LGHNA, CDR2 YNFKEQ. CDR3 region: CASSPLQGYTEAFF. CDR3 DNA: TGTGCCAGCAGCCCTCTCCAGGGGTACACTGAAGCTTTCTTT.

This clone has only one observation. The CDR3 bases are TGCGCCAGCAGCCAAGATCCTTTACAGGGTAACACTGAAGCTTTCTTT. Amino acids: CASSQDPLQGNTEAFF. The rearrangement joins TRBV4-1 to TRBJ1-1; D is possibly TRBD1 (6 bases). The CDR3 extends over 16 amino acids. Germline V lookup: CDR1 MGHRA, CDR2 YSYEKL. Between the trimmed V and J ends, which lost 0 bases and 2 bases, there was a span of 13 bases.

CDR3 residues: CASSLVGSLQETQYF. CDR3 in DNA: TGTGCCAGCAGCTTAGTGGGCAGCTTACAAGAGACCCAGTACTTC. The chain uses TRBV7-2 and TRBJ2-5; D unclear. Trimming removed 1 base at V and 2 bases at J, with 11 bases between. The CDR3 length is 15 residues. Germline loops: CDR1 SGHTA, CDR2 FQGNSA.

CDR3 protein: CASRVGWGTGSDQPQHF. The CDR3 region has the DNA TGTGCCAGTAGGGTCGGTTGGGGGACAGGGAGCGATCAGCCCCAGCATTTT. This chain connects TRBV19 to TRBJ1-5; 9 bases line up with TRBD1. Germline V gene data show CDR1 as LNHDA and CDR2 as SQIVND (reference sequence). The V gene end was trimmed by 6 bases and the J gene end by 5 bases; junction bases not matched to a gene: 14. This CDR3 spans 17 amino acids.

The rearrangement uses TRBV7-8 and TRBJ1-1; 11 nucleotides line up with TRBD1. Germline-derived CDR1 and CDR2 are SGHVS and FQNEAQ. The V and J ends lost 2 bases and 4 bases, in that order; junction bases with no gene match: 6. The CDR3 extends over 16 amino acids. The CDR3 nucleotides read TGTGCCAGCAGCTTAATGGGACAGGGGGTACGCACTGAAGCTTTCTTT. As protein: CASSLMGQGVRTEAFF.

This clone was detected a few times. The V call is TRBV7-2, the J call TRBJ2-1; 7 bases fit TRBD2. Trimming took 4 bases from V and 8 from J; bases not matched to a gene: 17. Germline CDR1 SGHTA, CDR2 FQGNSA. The CDR3 has 17 residues. The CDR3 coding sequence is TGTGCCAGCAGCTCCCCAGCGACGGGGGGACCCACGGATGAGCAGTTCTTC. Residues: CASSSPATGGPTDEQFF.